This entry describes one T cell receptor beta chain. Antigen unknown. The source of the sample is a study of T cell repertoires in cytomegalovirus infection. The overall study: The public TCR beta signatures pointed to both CMV infection and matching HLA type.

Germline CDR1 is LGHNA and CDR2 is YNFKEQ. V lost 3 bases, J lost 0 bases, and 23 bases lay in between. CDR3 length equals 19 residues. TCRdb re-derived calls from the reads in MiXCR, one entry per CDR3 protein. Of 700,000 to 950,000 distinct CDR3 sequences in the sample, about 30% were seen once. The origin of this receptor is a human donor in good health (CMV status not recorded). Some clones in this sample may be carry-over from other donors' samples. V usage is TRBV4-2 and J usage is TRBJ1-1; tentative D call: TRBD1 (6 bases). Source: cultured CD8+ T cells from PBMCs, taken from culture after CMV antigen stimulation. The CDR3 nucleotides read TGTGCCAGCAGCCAGGATGCTTGGACAGTTTTCGGAGTGAACACTGAAGCTTTCTTT. Its translation is CASSQDAWTVFGVNTEAFF.